This entry concerns a single T cell receptor beta chain. The antigen is not known. One junction end does not reproduce the germline sequence, and a read error may be involved. Indicated time point: pre-sensitization, week 0. Indicated treatment: therapeutic diphenylcyclopropenone sensitization with weekly scalp DPC. This sample was taken from a study of human T cells and chemical hapten exposure. Looking at the study overall: Application of 0.01% DPC to the upper back was done by patch test, with a reading at 6 days. Small pooled library volume differences mainly caused per-sample TCR yield variation. Overall study results and limits: There were significantly more large CDR3 similarity clusters among expanded TCRs than among controls.

In TCRdb, the RACE reads were re-called with MiXCR into one record per CDR3 protein. The data contain around 250,000 distinct CDR3 sequences, roughly 8.9% of them singletons. The CDR3 extends over 12 amino acids. Germline V gives CDR1 MNHEY, CDR2 SMNVEV (reference sequence). J is TRBJ2-5 and V is TRBV27; no clear D gene. The clonotype originates from a woman in her forties with alopecia areata. Some clones in this sample may be carry-over from other donors' samples. Sequencing used whole blood, obtained in connection with sensitization to the hapten diphenylcyclopropenone (DPC). As DNA, the CDR3 is TGTGCCAGCATCCCTAGGGTGGGCAGACTCTGGTTC. It is translated as CASIPRVGRLWF.